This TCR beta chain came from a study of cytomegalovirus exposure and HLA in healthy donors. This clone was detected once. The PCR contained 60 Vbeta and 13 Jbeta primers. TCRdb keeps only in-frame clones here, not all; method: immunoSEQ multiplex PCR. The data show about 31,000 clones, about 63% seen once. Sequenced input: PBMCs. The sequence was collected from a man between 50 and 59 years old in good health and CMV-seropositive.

In DNA, the CDR3 is TGCAGCTCCTGGGGGGACGGCTACACCTTC. Amino acids: CSSWGDGYTF. The rearrangement links TRBV29-1 to TRBJ1-2; a weak D match, TRBD1 (5 bases). Germline V lookup: CDR1 SQVTM, CDR2 ANQGSEA. This CDR3 spans 10 amino acids. Trimming cost V 8 bases and J 8 bases, with 12 bases left between them. Using reference TRBV29-1 and TRBJ1-2 for the parts outside the CDR3, the full variable domain is SAVISQKPSRDICQRGTSLTIQCQVDSQVTMMFWYRQQPGQSLTLIATANQGSEATYESGFVIDKFPISRPNLTFSTLTVSNMSPEDSSIYLCSSWGDGYTFGSGTRLTVV.